This entry lists 10 T cell receptor beta chains sequenced from one sample in a study of CD8 T cells in ankylosing spondylitis. TCRdb analysed the 5' RACE reads with MiXCR anew, one entry per CDR3 protein. The sample lists 160,000 or so distinct CDR3 sequences, around a tenth seen once, with more than 13% in the top ten. Sequenced: blood, either unsorted or a sorted T cell fraction (not recorded which). Receptors originate from a female donor with ankylosing spondylitis or in good health (not recorded which).

This clonotype was seen many times. The chain links TRBV12-5 to TRBJ1-1; 11 nucleotides match TRBD1. This CDR3 comprises 17 residues. Unmatched junction bases numbered 8, after V lost 1 base and J lost 4 bases. Germline CDR1 LGHNT, CDR2 FRNRAP. DNA of the CDR3: TGTGCTAGTGGTTTGGCAGGACAGGGGGCGCCGGGCACTGAAGCTTTCTTT. It codes for CASGLAGQGAPGTEAFF.

The table lists this clonotype with a few counts. The V and J genes are TRBV10-2 and TRBJ1-2; no clear D. With 0 bases removed from V and 4 bases from J, the gap between germline ends came to 12 bases. Germline loops: CDR1 WSHSY, CDR2 SAAADI. The CDR3 has 15 residues. CDR3 in amino acids: CASSESMAAPYGYTF. DNA of the CDR3: TGCGCCAGCAGTGAGTCGATGGCAGCACCCTATGGCTACACCTTC.

This clonotype was counted between two and nine times. This chain uses TRBV4-3 with TRBJ2-1, with 8 bases that match TRBD2. The J segment lost 9 bases and the V segment lost 4 bases, leaving 8 bases of the junction unmatched. Germline assignment: CDR1 LGHNA and CDR2 YSLEER. CDR3 length: 14 amino acids. In nucleotides, the CDR3 is TGCGCCAGCAGCCTAGGACTAGCCGGGGGTGAGCAGTTCTTC. Encoded protein: CASSLGLAGGEQFF.

This clonotype occurred a few times. This chain links TRBV20-1 with TRBJ2-3; D is uncertain. Trimming removed 5 bases from V and 3 bases from J, with 9 bases in between. CDR1 and CDR2 from the germline V gene are DFQATT and SNEGSKA (reference sequence). This CDR3 is built from 12 residues. In DNA, the CDR3 is TGCAGTGCTGGAGCTTCAACAGATACGCAGTATTTT. Translation gives CSAGASTDTQYF.

This clonotype was counted between two and nine times. V usage is TRBV9 and J usage is TRBJ2-5, with TRBD2 identical over 9 bases. There are 15 residues in the CDR3. Germline lookup yields CDR1 SGDLS and CDR2 YYNGEE. The junction had 5 bases not matched to a gene; V was cut back by 4 bases and J by 1 base. The CDR3 reads CASSPSGGSQETQYF. The CDR3 DNA sequence: TGTGCCAGCAGCCCAAGCGGGGGGTCCCAAGAGACCCAGTACTTC.

The V call is TRBV12-3 or TRBV12-4, the J call TRBJ2-7; unclear D gene. There are 12 residues in the CDR3. The V gene lost 5 bases and the J gene lost 4 bases, with 9 bases spanning the gap. The CDR3 region has the DNA TGTGCCAGCAGTGGGGTCATTTACGAGCAGTACTTC. Translating gives CASSGVIYEQYF.

The chain employs TRBV5-1 and TRBJ2-5; D remains unclear. The CDR3 consists of 15 residues. With 2 bases removed from V and 1 base from J, the gap between germline ends came to 12 bases. CDR1 is SGHRS and CDR2 is YFSETQ in the germline V gene. This CDR3 is CASSFEASFQETQYF. The CDR3 DNA sequence: TGCGCCAGCAGCTTTGAGGCATCCTTCCAAGAGACCCAGTACTTC. The variable domain in full, completed from reference TRBV5-1 and TRBJ2-5, reads KAGVTQTPRYLIKTRGQQVTLSCSPISGHRSVSWYQQTPGQGLQFLFEYFSETQRNKGNFPGRFSGRQFSNSRSEMNVSTLELGDSALYLCASSFEASFQETQYFGPGTRLLVL.

This clonotype was counted at least ten times. J is TRBJ2-3 and V is TRBV6-2 or TRBV6-3, with unresolved D. V dropped 7 bases and J dropped 7 bases, with 12 bases sitting between them. Germline V gene lookup returns CDR1 MNHEY and CDR2 SVGEGT. The CDR3 contains 12 residues. The CDR3 sequence: CASTYGPNTQYF. The CDR3 DNA reads TGTGCCAGCACCTACGGTCCGAATACGCAGTATTTT.

This clonotype was counted many times. The chain combines TRBV12-3 or TRBV12-4 with TRBJ2-7, with D uncertain. V lost 5 bases, J lost 4 bases, and 18 bases lay in between. The CDR3 is 15 amino acids. For the CDR3, the DNA is TGTGCCAGCAGTCCTACAAACCTAAGGATATACGAGCAGTACTTC. Translation gives CASSPTNLRIYEQYF.

This clonotype was recorded at least ten times. The chain joins TRBV4-3 to TRBJ2-1; D is undetermined. The V end lost 2 bases, the J end lost 3 bases, and 5 bases lay between the germline ends. The germline CDR1 and CDR2 sequences are LGHNA and YSLEER. This CDR3 is built from 13 residues. CDR3 DNA: TGCGCCAGCAGCCAACATAGCTACAATGAGCAGTTCTTC. This encodes CASSQHSYNEQFF.